These 4 T cell receptor beta chains were all obtained from the same sample, sequenced in a study of CD8 T cells in ankylosing spondylitis (TCRdb year 2017). The library was built by means of 5' RACE. Sequencing was carried out with an Illumina HiSeq 2500. TCRdb took the public reads, trimmed them with fastp at Q25, ran MiXCR for clone calling and kept in-frame beta chains. Rows are combined by CDR3 protein, so each entry shows the most common genes and DNA. This sample is represented by hundreds of thousands of distinct CDR3 sequences; more than 25% of them were singletons. Clones ranked in the top ten supply around 4.2% of the sample. The sequenced sample consisted of blood, either unsorted or a sorted T cell fraction (not recorded which). Every receptor here comes from a male donor with ankylosing spondylitis or in good health (not recorded which).

The chain has TRBV3-1 and TRBJ1-2, with D uncertain. The V gene's germline CDR1 is LGHDT and CDR2 YNNKEL (reference sequence). V was trimmed by 0 bases and J by 8 bases, leaving 10 bases between them. The CDR3 is made up of 13 amino acids. The CDR3 bases are TGTGCCAGCAGCCAAGATAAGTCGGGGGGCTACACCTTC. Amino acids: CASSQDKSGGYTF.

The V call is TRBV5-4, the J call TRBJ2-3; a weak D match, TRBD2 (6 bases). This CDR3 has 17 amino acids. Germline V lookup: CDR1 SGHNT, CDR2 YYREEE (reference sequence). With 4 bases removed from V and 3 bases from J, the gap between germline ends came to 21 bases. DNA for the CDR3: TGTGCCAGCAGCCCCCAAGCGGGCGTTCGGATTACAGATACGCAGTATTTT. Translation gives CASSPQAGVRITDTQYF.

CDR3 amino acids: CASSLEGEGGQETQYF. The CDR3 DNA is TGTGCCAGCAGTTTAGAGGGGGAAGGGGGGCAAGAGACCCAGTACTTC. The chain uses TRBV12-3 or TRBV12-4 and TRBJ2-5; tentatively, D is TRBD1 or TRBD2 (6 bases each). The CDR3 contains 16 residues. V lost 1 base and J lost 2, with 14 bases in between.

The J gene is TRBJ2-2, the V gene TRBV7-2; 7 positions match TRBD2. Trimming took 6 bases from V and 9 from J; bases not matched to a gene: 7. Germline V CDR1 and CDR2: SGHTA, FQGNSA. The length of the CDR3 is 13 residues. Here the CDR3 DNA reads TGTGCCAGCAGGCCCCGGGGGGTCAGGGAGCTGTTTTTT. It is translated as CASRPRGVRELFF.